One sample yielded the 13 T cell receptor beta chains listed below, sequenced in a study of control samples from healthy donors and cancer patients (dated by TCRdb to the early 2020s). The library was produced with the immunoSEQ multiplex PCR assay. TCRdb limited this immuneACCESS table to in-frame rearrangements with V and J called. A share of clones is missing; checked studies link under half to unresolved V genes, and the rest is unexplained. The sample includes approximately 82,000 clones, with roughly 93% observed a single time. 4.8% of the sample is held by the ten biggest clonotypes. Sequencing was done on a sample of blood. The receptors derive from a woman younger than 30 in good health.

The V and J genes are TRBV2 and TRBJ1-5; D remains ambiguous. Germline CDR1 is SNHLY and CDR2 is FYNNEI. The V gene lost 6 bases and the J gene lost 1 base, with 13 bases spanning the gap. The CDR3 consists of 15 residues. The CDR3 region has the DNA TGTGCCAGCAGAGCCGACACCTCGAGCAATCAGCCCCAGCATTTT. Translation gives CASRADTSSNQPQHF. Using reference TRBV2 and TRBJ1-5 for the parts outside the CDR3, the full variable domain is EPEVTQTPSHQVTQMGQEVILRCVPISNHLYFYWYRQILGQKVEFLVSFYNNEISEKSEIFDDQFSVERPDGSNFTLKIRSTKLEDSAMYFCASRADTSSNQPQHFGDGTRLSIL.

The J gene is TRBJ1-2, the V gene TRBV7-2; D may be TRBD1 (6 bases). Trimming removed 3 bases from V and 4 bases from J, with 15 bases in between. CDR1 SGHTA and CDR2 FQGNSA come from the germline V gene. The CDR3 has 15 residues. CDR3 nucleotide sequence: TGTGCCAGCAGCTTGGGGACAACCGCTTCCTATGGCTACACCTTC. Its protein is CASSLGTTASYGYTF. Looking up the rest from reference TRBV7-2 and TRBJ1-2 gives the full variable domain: GAGVSQSPSNKVTEKGKDVELRCDPISGHTALYWYRQSLGQGLEFLIYFQGNSAPDKSGLPSDRFSAERTGGSVSTLTIQRTQQEDSAVYLCASSLGTTASYGYTFGSGTRLTVV.

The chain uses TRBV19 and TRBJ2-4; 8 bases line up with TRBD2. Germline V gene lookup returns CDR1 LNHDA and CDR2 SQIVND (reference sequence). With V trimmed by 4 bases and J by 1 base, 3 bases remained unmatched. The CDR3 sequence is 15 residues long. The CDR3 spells CASSNLAGAKNIQYF. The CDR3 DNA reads TGTGCCAGTAGTAATTTAGCGGGGGCCAAAAACATTCAGTACTTC.

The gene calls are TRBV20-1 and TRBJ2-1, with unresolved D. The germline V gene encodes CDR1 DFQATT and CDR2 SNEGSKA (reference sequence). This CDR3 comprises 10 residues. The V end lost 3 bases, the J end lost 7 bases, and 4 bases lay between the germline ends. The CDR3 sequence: CSASQNEQFF. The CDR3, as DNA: TGCAGTGCTAGCCAGAATGAGCAGTTCTTC.

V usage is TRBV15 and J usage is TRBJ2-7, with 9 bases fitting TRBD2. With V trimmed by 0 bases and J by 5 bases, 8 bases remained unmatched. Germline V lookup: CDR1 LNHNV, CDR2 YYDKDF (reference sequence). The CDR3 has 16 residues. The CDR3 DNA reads TGTGCCACCAGCAGAGATCGCCTGCGGGAGGGTAACGAGCAGTACTTC. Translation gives CATSRDRLREGNEQYF.

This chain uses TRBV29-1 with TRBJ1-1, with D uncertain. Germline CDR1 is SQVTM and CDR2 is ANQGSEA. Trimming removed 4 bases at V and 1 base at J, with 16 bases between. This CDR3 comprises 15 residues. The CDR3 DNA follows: TGCAGCGTTGTCCAGCGGGTTGGGCGGAACACTGAAGCTTTCTTT. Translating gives CSVVQRVGRNTEAFF.

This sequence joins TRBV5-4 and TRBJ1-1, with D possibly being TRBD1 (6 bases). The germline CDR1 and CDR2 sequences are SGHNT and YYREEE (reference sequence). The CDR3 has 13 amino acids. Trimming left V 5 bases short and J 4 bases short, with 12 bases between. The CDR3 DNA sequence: TGTGCCAGCAGAGGGGGGGGTTTCACTGAAGCTTTCTTT. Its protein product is CASRGGGFTEAFF.

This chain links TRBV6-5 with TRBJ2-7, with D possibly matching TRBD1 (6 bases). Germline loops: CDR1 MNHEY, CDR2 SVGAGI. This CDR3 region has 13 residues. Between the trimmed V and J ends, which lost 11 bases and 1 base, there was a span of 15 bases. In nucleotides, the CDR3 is TGTGCCGGTAGAACAGGGAGTTCCTACGAGCAGTACTTC. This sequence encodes CAGRTGSSYEQYF.

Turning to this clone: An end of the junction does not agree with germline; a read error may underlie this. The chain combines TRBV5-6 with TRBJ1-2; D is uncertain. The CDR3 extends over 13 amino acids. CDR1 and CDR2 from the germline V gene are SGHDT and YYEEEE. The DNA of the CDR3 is TGTGCCAGCAGCCCGGGAAGGTTCGGTTCCCACGACTTC. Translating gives CASSPGRFGSHDF.

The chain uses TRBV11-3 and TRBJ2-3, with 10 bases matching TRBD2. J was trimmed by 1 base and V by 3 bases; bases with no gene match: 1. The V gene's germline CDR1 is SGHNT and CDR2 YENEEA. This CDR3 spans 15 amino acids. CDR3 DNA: TGTGCCAGCAGCTTGGGGACTAGCGGCACAGATACGCAGTATTTT. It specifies CASSLGTSGTDTQYF.

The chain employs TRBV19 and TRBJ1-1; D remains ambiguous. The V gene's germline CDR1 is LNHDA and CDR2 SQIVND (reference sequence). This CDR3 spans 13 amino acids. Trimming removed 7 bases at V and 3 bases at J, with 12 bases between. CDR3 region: CASTLTGDTEAFF. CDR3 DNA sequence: TGTGCCAGTACCCTAACCGGGGACACTGAAGCTTTCTTT.

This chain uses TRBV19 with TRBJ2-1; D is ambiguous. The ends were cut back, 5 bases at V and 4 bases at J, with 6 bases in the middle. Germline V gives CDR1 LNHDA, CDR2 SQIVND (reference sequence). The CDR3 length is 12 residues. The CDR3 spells CASSDPYNEQFF. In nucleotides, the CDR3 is TGTGCCAGTAGTGACCCTTACAATGAGCAGTTCTTC.

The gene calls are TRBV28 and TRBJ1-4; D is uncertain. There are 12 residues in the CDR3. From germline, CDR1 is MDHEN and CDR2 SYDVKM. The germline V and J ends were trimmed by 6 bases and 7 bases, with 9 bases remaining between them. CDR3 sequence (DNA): TGTGCCAGCAGGGCAGAGGGTGAAAAACTGTTTTTT. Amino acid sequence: CASRAEGEKLFF.